The sequence of this T cell receptor (beta chain) was determined in a study of T cells expressing NK-cell markers (dated by TCRdb to between 2020 and 2021). Regarding the study in general: TCR beta-chain repertoires were profiled in sorted CD3+CD56+NKG2C+, CD3+CD56+NKG2C- and CD3+CD56-NKG2C+ T-cell subsets from fewer than 10 donors. Among the eight sequenced donors, seven were HCMV-seropositive and one was HCMV-seronegative. The eight sequenced donors were randomly selected healthy volunteers, three men and five women. The libraries were sequenced on Illumina HiSeq 2000/2500, MiSeq or NextSeq, producing 2 x 150 bp reads. What the research found in general, with its limitations: Those dominant clonotypes were again the most abundant among CD3+CD56-NKG2C+ cells in a handful of donors, at about 28.3-65%. Whether the expanded NKG2C-expressing T cell clones were specific for HCMV antigens remained unclear. For roughly six donors, the dominant CD3+CD56+NKG2C+ clonotypes were among the top 10 CD8+ clonotypes and accounted for about 1.0-7.0% of CD8+ T cells.

The sequencer was an Illumina HiSeq 2000. TCR beta cDNA libraries were made by 5'RACE template switching that added a universal primer site and unique molecular identifiers. cDNA synthesis was primed from the TCR beta constant segment, followed by two successive PCR amplification steps. On the study's bioinformatics: MIGEC was used to demultiplex reads and group the reads by UMI, and MiTCR was used to assemble and quantify clonotypes. To remove erroneous sequences, TCR cDNA sequences were retained only when supported by two or more reads. Downstream repertoire analysis used the tcR package, and clonotypes were matched across fractions by CDR3 nucleotide sequence plus V segment. Antigen specificity was annotated against VDJdb with VDJmatch, allowing one amino acid substitution in CDR3. TCRdb reprocessed the reads and lists each CDR3 protein sequence as a single entry, with no DNA. The V and J calls were determined by TCRdb, not by the authors. The sample table on file contains about 170,000 distinct CDR3 sequences. The top ten hold 20% of the sample.

From cysteine to phenylalanine, the CDR3 is 17 amino acids long. No DNA is given. CDR1 and CDR2, looked up from the germline V gene, are MNHEY and SVGAGI. Of note for this clonotype: Which antigen it targets is not known.

HCMV serostatus was determined by detecting HCMV-specific IgG in serum with a commercial ELISA kit. Peripheral blood mononuclear cells were isolated from blood by Ficoll density gradient centrifugation. The material sequenced was blood T cells: a sorted CD56 or NKG2C T cell subset, CD4+ or CD8+ T cells, or bulk PBMC T cells (not recorded which). This TCR was recovered from a man aged 18-70 years in good health. The V gene is TRBV6-5 and the J gene is TRBJ2-1; checking the TCRdb D call of TRBD2 is not possible without DNA. CDR3 sequence: CASSYRVAGSSYNEQFF.